The 3 T cell receptor beta chains reported below all come from one sample, sequenced in a study of T cell responses to AZD1222 COVID-19 vaccine. Measured with immunoSEQ multiplex PCR; TCRdb has only the in-frame clones, and not every one. The sample shows some 150,000 clones, roughly 90% of them seen only once. Specimen: peripheral blood, collected on day 0 of MenACWY control vaccination. The source is an adult in good health.

The V gene is TRBV7-9, the J gene TRBJ2-1; D is perhaps TRBD1 (6 bases). In germline, CDR1 is SEHNR, CDR2 FQNEAQ (reference sequence). The CDR3 runs 15 residues. With 3 bases removed from V and 5 bases from J, the gap between germline ends came to 14 bases. This CDR3 reads CASSFKGGRDNEQFF. Written as DNA, the CDR3 is TGTGCCAGCAGCTTTAAAGGGGGACGGGACAATGAGCAGTTCTTC.

This chain links TRBV6-2 or TRBV6-3 with TRBJ1-1; D possibly corresponds to TRBD1 (5 bases). Between the trimmed V and J ends, which lost 0 bases and 11 bases, there was a span of 7 bases. The CDR3 has 11 residues. Germline V CDR1 and CDR2: MNHEY, SVGEGT. CDR3 nucleotide sequence: TGTGCCAGCAGTTACTCAGGGGTGGCTTTCTTT. It yields the protein CASSYSGVAFF.

The chain links TRBV9 to TRBJ2-1; 9 bases line up with TRBD2. Looked up from germline, CDR1 is SGDLS and CDR2 is YYNGEE. This CDR3 region has 16 residues. V shed 1 base and J 3 bases; nucleotides not matched to a gene: 5. The CDR3 DNA is TGTGCCAGCAGCGTAACAGCGGGAGGACTCTACAATGAGCAGTTCTTC. Its protein product is CASSVTAGGLYNEQFF.